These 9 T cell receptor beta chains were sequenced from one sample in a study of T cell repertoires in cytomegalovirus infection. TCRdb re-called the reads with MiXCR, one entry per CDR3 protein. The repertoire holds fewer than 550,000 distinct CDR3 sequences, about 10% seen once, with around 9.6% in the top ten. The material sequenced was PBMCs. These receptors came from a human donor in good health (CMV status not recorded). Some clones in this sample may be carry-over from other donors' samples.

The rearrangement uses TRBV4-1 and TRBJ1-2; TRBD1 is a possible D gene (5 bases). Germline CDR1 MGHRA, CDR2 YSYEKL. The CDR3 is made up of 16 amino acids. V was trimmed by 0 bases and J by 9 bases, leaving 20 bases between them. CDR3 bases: TGCGCCAGCAGCCAAGAAGGCTCAGGGCTCGGAGGGCGCTACACCTTC. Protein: CASSQEGSGLGGRYTF.

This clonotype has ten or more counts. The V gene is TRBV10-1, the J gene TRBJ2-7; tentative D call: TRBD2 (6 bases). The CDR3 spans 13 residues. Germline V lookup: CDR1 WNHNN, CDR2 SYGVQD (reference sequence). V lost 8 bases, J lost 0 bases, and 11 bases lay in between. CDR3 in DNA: TGCGCCAGCCGATACGGGGGCTCCTACGAGCAGTACTTC. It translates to CASRYGGSYEQYF.

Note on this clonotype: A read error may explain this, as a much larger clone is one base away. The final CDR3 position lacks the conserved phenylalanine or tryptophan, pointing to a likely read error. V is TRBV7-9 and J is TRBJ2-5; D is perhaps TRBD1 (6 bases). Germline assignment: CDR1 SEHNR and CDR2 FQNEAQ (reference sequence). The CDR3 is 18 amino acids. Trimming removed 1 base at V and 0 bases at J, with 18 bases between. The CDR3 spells CASSLEDGPGVYQETQYL. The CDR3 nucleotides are TGTGCCAGCAGCTTAGAGGATGGGCCAGGGGTCTACCAAGAGACCCAGTACCTC.

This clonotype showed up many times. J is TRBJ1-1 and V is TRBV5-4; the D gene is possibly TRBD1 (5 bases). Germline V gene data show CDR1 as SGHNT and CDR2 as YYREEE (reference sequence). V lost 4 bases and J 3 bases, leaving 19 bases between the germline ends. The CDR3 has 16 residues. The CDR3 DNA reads TGTGCCAGCAGCGGGTTGGGTGGGGCGGAGTACACTGAAGCTTTCTTT. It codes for CASSGLGGAEYTEAFF.

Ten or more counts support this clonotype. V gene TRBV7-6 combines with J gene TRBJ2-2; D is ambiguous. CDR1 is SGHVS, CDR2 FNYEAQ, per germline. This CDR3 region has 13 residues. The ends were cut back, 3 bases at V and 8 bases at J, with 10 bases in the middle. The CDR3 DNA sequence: TGTGCCAGCAGCTTTGACCCCTCTGGGGAGCTGTTTTTT. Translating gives CASSFDPSGELFF.

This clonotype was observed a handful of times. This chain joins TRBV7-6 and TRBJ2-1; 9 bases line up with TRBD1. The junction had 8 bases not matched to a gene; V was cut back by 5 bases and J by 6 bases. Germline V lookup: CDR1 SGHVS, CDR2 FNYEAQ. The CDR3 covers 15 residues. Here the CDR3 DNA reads TGTGCCAGCAGCCCGCGGACAGGGGAGGTCAATGAGCAGTTCTTC. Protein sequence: CASSPRTGEVNEQFF.

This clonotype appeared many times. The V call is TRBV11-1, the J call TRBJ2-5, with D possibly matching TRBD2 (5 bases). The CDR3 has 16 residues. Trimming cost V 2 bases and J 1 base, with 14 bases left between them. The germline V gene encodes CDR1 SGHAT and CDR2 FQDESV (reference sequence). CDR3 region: CASSLRASRLQETQYF. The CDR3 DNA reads TGTGCCAGCAGCTTAAGGGCTAGCCGACTCCAAGAGACCCAGTACTTC.

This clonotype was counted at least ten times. CDR3 DNA: TGTGCCAGCGAAAAGGCCCAGGCCAGCTATGGCTACACCTTC. This codes for CASEKAQASYGYTF. The rearrangement links TRBV7-9 to TRBJ1-2; D is uncertain. Germline V gives CDR1 SEHNR, CDR2 FQNEAQ (reference sequence). Trimming shortened V by 8 bases and J by 4 bases, and 17 bases separated the two germline ends. The CDR3 totals 14 residues. The entire variable domain, with the rest obtained from reference TRBV7-9 and TRBJ1-2, is as follows: DTGVSQNPRHKITKRGQNVTFRCDPISEHNRLYWYRQTLGQGPEFLTYFQNEAQLEKSRLLSDRFSAERPKGSFSTLEIQRTEQGDSAMYLCASEKAQASYGYTFGSGTRLTVV.

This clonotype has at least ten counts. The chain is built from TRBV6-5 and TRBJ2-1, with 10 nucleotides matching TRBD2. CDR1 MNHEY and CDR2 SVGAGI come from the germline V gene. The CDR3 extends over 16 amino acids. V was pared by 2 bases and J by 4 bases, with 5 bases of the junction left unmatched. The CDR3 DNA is TGTGCCAGCAGTTACAGGAGCGGGGGGGCGTACAATGAGCAGTTCTTC. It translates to CASSYRSGGAYNEQFF.